This paragraph reports one TCR beta chain. The authors' processing: Quantification of nucleated cells was approximated via reference gene primer amplification. Only in-frame clones appear in the TCRdb table, and some are missing; sequencing was by immunoSEQ multiplex PCR. V, J and clone size derive from that table, while D and trimming were established from the DNA sequence. The sample has roughly 400,000 clones, more than 75% seen once. Everyone who took part was roughly 18 to 89 years old, and they came from fewer than 25 US areas. Membership in each cohort depended on participant-reported clinical history. V lost 1 base to trimming and J lost 4 bases, with 13 bases between them. The germline V gene has CDR1 SGHTA and CDR2 FQGNSA. This CDR3 has 15 residues. The source of the sample is a study of blood T cell repertoires in COVID-19. Study-level information: Sample material is recorded as cDNA or gDNA derived from T cells, B-cell-depleted T cells, or PBMCs.

The sequence derives from a woman in her 50s who had recovered from COVID-19. The chain is built from TRBV7-2 and TRBJ1-1, with TRBD1 as a possible D gene (5 bases). Sample: PBMCs or T cells enriched from blood (not recorded which). The CDR3 loop is CASSLVAGKGTEAFF. For the CDR3, the DNA is TGTGCCAGCAGCTTAGTCGCAGGGAAAGGCACTGAAGCTTTCTTT.